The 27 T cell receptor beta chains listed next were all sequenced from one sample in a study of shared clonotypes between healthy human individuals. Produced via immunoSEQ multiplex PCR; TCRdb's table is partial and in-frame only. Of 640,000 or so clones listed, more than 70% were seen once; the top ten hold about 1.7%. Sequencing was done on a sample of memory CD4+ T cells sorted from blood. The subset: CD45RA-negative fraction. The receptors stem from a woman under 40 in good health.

CDR3: CATSRPGLGYEQYF. For the CDR3, the DNA is TGTGCCACCAGCAGGCCGGGACTAGGCTACGAGCAGTACTTC. The chain recombines TRBV15 with TRBJ2-5, with TRBD2 matching over 8 bases. Near its end, the DNA agrees better with TRBJ2-7, so the J call may be wrong. This CDR3 comprises 14 residues. Germline V lookup: CDR1 LNHNV, CDR2 YYDKDF (reference sequence).

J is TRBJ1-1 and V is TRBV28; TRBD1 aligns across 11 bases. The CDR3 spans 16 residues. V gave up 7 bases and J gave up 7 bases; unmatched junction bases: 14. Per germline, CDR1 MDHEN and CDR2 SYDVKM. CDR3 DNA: TGTGCCAGCACAAGAGGGGGGACAGGGGGACGGGGTGAAGCTTTCTTT. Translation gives CASTRGGTGGRGEAFF.

The CDR3: CASSPLAGKYNEQFF. DNA of the CDR3: TGTGCCAGCAGCCCACTAGCGGGGAAATACAATGAGCAGTTCTTC. The chain combines TRBV27 with TRBJ2-1; 10 bases are a match to TRBD2. Germline-derived CDR1 and CDR2 are MNHEY and SMNVEV (reference sequence). The CDR3 runs to 15 residues. The ends lost 6 bases at V and 4 bases at J; junction bases unmatched: 6.

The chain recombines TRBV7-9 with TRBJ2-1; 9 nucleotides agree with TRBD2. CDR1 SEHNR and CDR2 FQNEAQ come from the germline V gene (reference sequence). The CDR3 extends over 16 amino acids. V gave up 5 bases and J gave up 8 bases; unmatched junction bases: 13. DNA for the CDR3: TGTGCCAGCAGCCCATGGGGTGCTAGCGGGACTGATGAGCAGTTCTTC. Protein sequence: CASSPWGASGTDEQFF.

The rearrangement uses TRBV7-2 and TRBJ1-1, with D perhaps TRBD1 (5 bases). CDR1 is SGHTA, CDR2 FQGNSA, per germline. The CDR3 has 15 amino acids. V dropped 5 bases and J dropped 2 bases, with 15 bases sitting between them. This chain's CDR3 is CASSASGTPNTEAFF. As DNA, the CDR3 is TGTGCCAGCAGCGCGTCCGGGACGCCAAACACTGAAGCTTTCTTT.

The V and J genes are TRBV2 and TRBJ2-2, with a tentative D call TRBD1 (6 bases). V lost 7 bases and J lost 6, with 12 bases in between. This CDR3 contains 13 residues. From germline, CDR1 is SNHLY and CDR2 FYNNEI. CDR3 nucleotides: TGTGCCAGCATACAGGGTGTTGCCGGGGAGCTGTTTTTT. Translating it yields CASIQGVAGELFF.

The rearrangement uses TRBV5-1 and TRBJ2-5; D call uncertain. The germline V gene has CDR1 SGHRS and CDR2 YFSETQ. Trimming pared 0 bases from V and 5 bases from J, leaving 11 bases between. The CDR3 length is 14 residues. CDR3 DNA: TGCGCCAGCAGCTTGGAGACGAAGAGGGAGACCCAGTACTTC. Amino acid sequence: CASSLETKRETQYF.

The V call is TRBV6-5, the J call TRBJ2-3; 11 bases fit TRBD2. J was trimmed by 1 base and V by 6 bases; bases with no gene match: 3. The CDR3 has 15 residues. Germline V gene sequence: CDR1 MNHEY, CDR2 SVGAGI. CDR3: CASSSGLAGTDTQYF. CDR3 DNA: TGTGCCAGCAGCTCGGGACTAGCGGGCACAGATACGCAGTATTTT.

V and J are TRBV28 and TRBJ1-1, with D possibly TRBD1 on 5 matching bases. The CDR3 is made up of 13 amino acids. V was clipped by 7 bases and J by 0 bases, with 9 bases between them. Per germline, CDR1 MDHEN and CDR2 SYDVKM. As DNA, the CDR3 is TGTGCCAGCACTGAGGGGATGAACACTGAAGCTTTCTTT. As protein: CASTEGMNTEAFF.

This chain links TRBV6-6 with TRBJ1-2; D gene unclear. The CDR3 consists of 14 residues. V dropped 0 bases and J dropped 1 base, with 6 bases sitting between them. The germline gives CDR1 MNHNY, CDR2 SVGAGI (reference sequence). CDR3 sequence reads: CASSYSEDNYGYTF. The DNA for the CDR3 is TGTGCCAGCAGTTACTCAGAAGATAACTATGGCTACACCTTC.

In DNA, the CDR3 is TGCGCCAGCAGCCAAGACCCACCGACTAGCGGGAGTCGGAACGAGCAGTACTTC. Protein product: CASSQDPPTSGSRNEQYF. The chain employs TRBV4-1 and TRBJ2-7, with 12 bases that match TRBD2. Germline V gene data show CDR1 as MGHRA and CDR2 as YSYEKL. Trimming cost V 0 bases and J 5 bases; bases outside gene matches: 11. The CDR3 consists of 18 residues.

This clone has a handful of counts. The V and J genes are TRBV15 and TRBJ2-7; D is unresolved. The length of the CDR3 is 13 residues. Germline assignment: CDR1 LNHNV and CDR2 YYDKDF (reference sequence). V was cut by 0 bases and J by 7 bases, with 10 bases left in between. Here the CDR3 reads CATSRDRLREQYF. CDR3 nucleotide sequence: TGTGCCACCAGCAGAGATAGACTGAGGGAGCAGTACTTC.

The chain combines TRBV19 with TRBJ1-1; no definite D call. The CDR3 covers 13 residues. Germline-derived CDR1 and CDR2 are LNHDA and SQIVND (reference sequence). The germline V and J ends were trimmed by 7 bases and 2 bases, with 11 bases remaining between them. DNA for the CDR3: TGTGCCAGTACGAACAGCATTAACACTGAAGCTTTCTTT. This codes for CASTNSINTEAFF.

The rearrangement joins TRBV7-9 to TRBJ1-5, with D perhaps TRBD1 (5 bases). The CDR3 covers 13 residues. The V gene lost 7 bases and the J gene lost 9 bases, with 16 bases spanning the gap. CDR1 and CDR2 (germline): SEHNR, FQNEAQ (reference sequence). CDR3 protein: CASTSGDLGPQHF. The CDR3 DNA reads TGTGCCAGCACCTCGGGGGACTTAGGGCCCCAGCATTTT.

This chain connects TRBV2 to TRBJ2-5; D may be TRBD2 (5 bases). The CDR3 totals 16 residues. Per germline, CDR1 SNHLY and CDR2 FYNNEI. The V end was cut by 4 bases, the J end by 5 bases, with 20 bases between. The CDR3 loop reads CASSVQGSAVGETQYF. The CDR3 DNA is TGTGCCAGCAGTGTTCAAGGGTCAGCGGTCGGGGAGACCCAGTACTTC.

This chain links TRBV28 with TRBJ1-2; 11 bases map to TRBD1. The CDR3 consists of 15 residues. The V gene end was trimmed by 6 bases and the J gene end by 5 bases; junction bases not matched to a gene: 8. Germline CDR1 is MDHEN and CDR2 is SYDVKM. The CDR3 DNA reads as TGTGCCAGCAGACGATATGGGACAGGGGGTTATGGCTACACCTTC. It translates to CASRRYGTGGYGYTF.

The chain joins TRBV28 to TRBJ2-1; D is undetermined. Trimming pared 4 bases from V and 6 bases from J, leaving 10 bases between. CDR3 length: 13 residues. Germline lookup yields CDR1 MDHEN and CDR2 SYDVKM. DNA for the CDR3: TGTGCCAGCAGTTGGTCTGCGGCCAATGAGCAGTTCTTC. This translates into CASSWSAANEQFF. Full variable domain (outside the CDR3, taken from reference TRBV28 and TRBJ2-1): DVKVTQSSRYLVKRTGEKVFLECVQDMDHENMFWYRQDPGLGLRLIYFSYDVKMKEKGDIPEGYSVSREKKERFSLILESASTNQTSMYLCASSWSAANEQFFGPGTRLTVL.

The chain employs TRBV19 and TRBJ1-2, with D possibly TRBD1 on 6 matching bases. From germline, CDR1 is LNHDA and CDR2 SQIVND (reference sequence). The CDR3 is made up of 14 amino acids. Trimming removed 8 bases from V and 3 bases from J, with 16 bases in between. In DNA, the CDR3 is TGTGCCAGTGATTTTACAGGGACTCACTATGGCTACACCTTC. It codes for CASDFTGTHYGYTF.

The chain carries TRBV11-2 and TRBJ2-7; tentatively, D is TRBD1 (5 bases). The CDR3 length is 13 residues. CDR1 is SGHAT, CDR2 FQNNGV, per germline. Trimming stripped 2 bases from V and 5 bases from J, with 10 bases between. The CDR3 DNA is TGTGCCAGCAGCTTATTAATGGACAACGAGCAGTACTTC. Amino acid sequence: CASSLLMDNEQYF. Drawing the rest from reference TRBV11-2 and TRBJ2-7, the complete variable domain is EAGVAQSPRYKIIEKRQSVAFWCNPISGHATLYWYQQILGQGPKLLIQFQNNGVVDDSQLPKDRFSAERLKGVDSTLKIQPAKLEDSAVYLCASSLLMDNEQYFGPGTRLTVT.

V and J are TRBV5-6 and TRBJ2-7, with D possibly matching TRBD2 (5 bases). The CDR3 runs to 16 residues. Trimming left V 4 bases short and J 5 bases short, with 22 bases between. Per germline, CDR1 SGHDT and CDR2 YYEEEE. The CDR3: CASSRGLPQVPHEQYF. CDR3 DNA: TGTGCCAGCAGCCGAGGACTTCCGCAAGTTCCCCACGAGCAGTACTTC. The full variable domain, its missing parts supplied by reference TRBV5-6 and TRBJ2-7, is DAGVTQSPTHLIKTRGQQVTLRCSPKSGHDTVSWYQQALGQGPQFIFQYYEEEERQRGNFPDRFSGHQFPNYSSELNVNALLLGDSALYLCASSRGLPQVPHEQYFGPGTRLTVT.

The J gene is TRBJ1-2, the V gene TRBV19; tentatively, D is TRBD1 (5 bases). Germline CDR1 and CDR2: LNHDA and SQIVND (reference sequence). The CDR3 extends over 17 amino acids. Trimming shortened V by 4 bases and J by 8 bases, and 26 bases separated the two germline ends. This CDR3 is CASSNYQYGTPGRGYTF. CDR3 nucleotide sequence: TGTGCCAGTAGTAACTATCAATACGGGACCCCAGGGCGAGGCTACACCTTC.

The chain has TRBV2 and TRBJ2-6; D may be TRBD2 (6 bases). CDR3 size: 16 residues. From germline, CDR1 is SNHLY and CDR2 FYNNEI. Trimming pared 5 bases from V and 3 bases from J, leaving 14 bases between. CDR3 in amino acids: CASSTGLYVGANVLTF. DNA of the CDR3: TGTGCCAGCAGTACGGGACTTTATGTTGGGGCCAACGTCCTGACTTTC.

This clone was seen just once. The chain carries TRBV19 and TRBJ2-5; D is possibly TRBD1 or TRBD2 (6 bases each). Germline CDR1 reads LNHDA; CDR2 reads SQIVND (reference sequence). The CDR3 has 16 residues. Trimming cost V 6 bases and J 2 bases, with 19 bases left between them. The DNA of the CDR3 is TGTGCCAGTAGAGAATCACAGGGAGGAGGACAAGAGACCCAGTACTTC. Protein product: CASRESQGGGQETQYF.

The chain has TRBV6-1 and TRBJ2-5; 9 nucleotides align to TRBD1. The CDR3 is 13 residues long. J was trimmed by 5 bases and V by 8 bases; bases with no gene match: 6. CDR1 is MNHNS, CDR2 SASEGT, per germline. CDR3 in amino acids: CASGDRAGETQYF. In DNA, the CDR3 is TGTGCCAGCGGGGACAGGGCGGGCGAGACCCAGTACTTC.

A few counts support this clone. The CDR3 nucleotides read TGTGCCAGCAGCCCTAGGGGCGGCAGCTCCTACAATGAGCAGTTCTTC. It encodes CASSPRGGSSYNEQFF. The chain joins TRBV11-3 to TRBJ2-1; TRBD1 is a possible D gene (5 bases). CDR3 length: 16 amino acids. V lost 5 bases to trimming and J lost 0 bases, with 14 bases between them. Germline V lookup: CDR1 SGHNT, CDR2 YENEEA.

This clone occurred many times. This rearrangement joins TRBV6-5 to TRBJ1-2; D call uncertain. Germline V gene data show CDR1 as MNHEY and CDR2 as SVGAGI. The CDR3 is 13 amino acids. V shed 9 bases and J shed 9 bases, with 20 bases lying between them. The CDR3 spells CASLSGYGRSYTF. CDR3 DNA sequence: TGTGCCAGTCTATCGGGGTATGGTAGAAGCTACACCTTC.

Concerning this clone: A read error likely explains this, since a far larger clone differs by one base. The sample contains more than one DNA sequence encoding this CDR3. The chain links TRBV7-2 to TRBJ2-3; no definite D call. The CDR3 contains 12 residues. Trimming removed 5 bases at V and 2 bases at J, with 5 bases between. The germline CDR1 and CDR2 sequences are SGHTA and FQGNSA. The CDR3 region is CASSLYTDTQYF. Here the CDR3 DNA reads TGTGCCAGCAGCCTCTACACAGATACGCAGTATTTT.